This TCR beta chain was captured in a study of post-analysis software for immune sequencing data. The study's findings and limits: Higher frequency in patients than in controls was seen for about five TRBV segments, with TRBV5-6, TRBV5-1 and TRBV20-1 among them.

This CDR3 spans 18 amino acids. V was shortened by 2 bases and J by 0 bases, with 18 bases between the two germline ends. Germline values: CDR1 LNHNV, CDR2 YYDKDF (reference sequence). Points on this clonotype: What it binds is not known.

The TCR beta cDNA libraries carried unique molecular identifiers. TCRdb reprocessed the PCR reads with MiXCR, giving one entry per CDR3 protein. The sample lists 350,000 to 450,000 distinct CDR3 sequences, 30% to 40% occurring once. This clonotype originated in a girl aged 2 to 9 with multiple sclerosis. Sequencing used blood. The gene calls are TRBV15 and TRBJ2-3; maybe TRBD1 (6 bases). The CDR3 DNA sequence: TGTGCCACCAGCAGATACTACGCGACAGGTTCTAGCACAGATACGCAGTATTTT. Protein: CATSRYYATGSSTDTQYF. The variable domain in full, completed from reference TRBV15 and TRBJ2-3, reads DAMVIQNPRYQVTQFGKPVTLSCSQTLNHNVMYWYQQKSSQAPKLLFHYYDKDFNNEADTPDNFQSRRPNTSFCFLDIRSPGLGDTAMYLCATSRYYATGSSTDTQYFGPGTRLTVL.